This entry concerns a single TCR beta chain. This specimen belongs to a study of blood T cell repertoires in COVID-19. Turning to the study itself: COVID-19 samples, acute and convalescent, were from the United States, Italy and Spain.

Clones were sequenced by immunoSEQ multiplex PCR, and TCRdb holds only the in-frame ones, with some missing. This sample yields approximately 150,000 clones, of which around 80% are seen a single time; nearly 8% belongs to the top ten. The study drew participants aged about 18 to 95 years from 20 to 30 US areas. Participant-reported clinical history was the basis for cohort assignment. All recovered Cohort 3 donors got two negative PCRs, got clearance, or saw symptom resolution. Per germline, CDR1 SGHTA and CDR2 FQGTGA. V trimming: 4 bases; J trimming: 4 bases; junction bases outside the gene matches: 5. The CDR3 has 15 residues.

This clonotype was obtained from a woman aged 45 to 65 who had recovered from COVID-19. The specimen sequenced was PBMCs or T cells enriched from blood (not recorded which). V is TRBV7-3 and J is TRBJ2-2; 8 bases agree with TRBD1. The CDR3 reads CASSSQGAGTGELFF. In DNA, the CDR3 is TGTGCCAGCAGCTCCCAGGGGGCCGGCACCGGGGAGCTGTTTTTT.